The T cell receptor (beta chain) described here comes from a study of T cell responses to AZD1222 COVID-19 vaccine. Whole-study results and caveats: Clonal diversity may have been underestimated in mostly white British donors. Compared with day 0, the breadth and depth of the Spike-specific TCR repertoire rose significantly after two doses of AZD1222. Regions left unmutated in variants are reportedly the target of nearly half of spike-specific TCRs.

On this clone itself: Its matching antigen is unknown.

Germline assignment: CDR1 SQVTM and CDR2 ANQGSEA. The CDR3 runs to 13 residues. After removal of 7 bases from V and 6 bases from J, the junction contained 9 bases not matched to a gene. The table came from immunoSEQ multiplex PCR; TCRdb's copy has only in-frame clones and leaves some out. The table lists 150,000 or so clones, around 90% of them singletons, with about 5.9% in the top ten. This clonotype was sampled from an adult who received the AZD1222 COVID-19 vaccine. The gene calls are TRBV29-1 and TRBJ2-7; 10 bases agree with TRBD2. The sample here was peripheral blood, taken 28 days after the second AZD1222 dose. The CDR3 sequence is CSAVAGGAFEQYF. The CDR3 nucleotides read TGCAGCGCTGTAGCGGGAGGTGCGTTCGAGCAGTACTTC.